This TCR beta chain derives from a study of OX40 agonist ivuxolimab in advanced cancers. Study summary: One patient with hepatocellular carcinoma and two with cutaneous melanoma, three in all, had partial responses.

For this clone: The target antigen is unknown.

Study-wide findings and caveats: Both blood CD4+ and CD8+ T cells showed clonal growth by week 6 at 0.1 to 3.0 mg/kg.

The assay was immunoSEQ multiplex PCR, and TCRdb's table has in-frame clones only and misses some. The sample lists about 45,000 clones; about 79% were seen once. The sequenced sample was CD4+ or CD8+ T cells sorted from blood, obtained in a trial of the OX40 agonist ivuxolimab. The receptor's source is an adult with an advanced solid tumor such as melanoma, head and neck, liver or kidney cancer.

CDR3 DNA: TGTGCCAGCAGCTCCCGACTAGCTCTTAATGAGCAGTTCTTC. It codes for CASSSRLALNEQFF. The chain links TRBV14 to TRBJ2-1; TRBD2 matches 7 bases. From germline, CDR1 is SGHDN and CDR2 FVKESK. The J segment lost 7 bases and the V segment lost 5 bases, leaving 8 bases of the junction unmatched. This CDR3 is 14 amino acids long.